The text below deals with one T cell receptor beta chain. This sample is part of a study of technical replicates of blood from a handful of donors. The CDR3 covers 15 residues. The junction had 2 bases not matched to a gene; V was cut back by 1 base and J by 4 bases. Germline V CDR1 and CDR2: SNHLY, FYNNEI. Assay: immunoSEQ multiplex PCR; the TCRdb copy retains only in-frame clones and omits some. The profile shows about 83,000 clones, just under 95% of them singletons. Sequenced sample: T cells isolated from PBMCs. The chain links TRBV2 to TRBJ1-5; 9 positions agree with TRBD1. The sequence came from a human donor in good health. The CDR3 loop is CASSEGQGVNQPQHF. In DNA, the CDR3 is TGTGCCAGCAGTGAAGGACAGGGGGTAAATCAGCCCCAGCATTTT. Complete variable domain (other parts from reference TRBV2 and TRBJ1-5): EPEVTQTPSHQVTQMGQEVILRCVPISNHLYFYWYRQILGQKVEFLVSFYNNEISEKSEIFDDQFSVERPDGSNFTLKIRSTKLEDSAMYFCASSEGQGVNQPQHFGDGTRLSIL.